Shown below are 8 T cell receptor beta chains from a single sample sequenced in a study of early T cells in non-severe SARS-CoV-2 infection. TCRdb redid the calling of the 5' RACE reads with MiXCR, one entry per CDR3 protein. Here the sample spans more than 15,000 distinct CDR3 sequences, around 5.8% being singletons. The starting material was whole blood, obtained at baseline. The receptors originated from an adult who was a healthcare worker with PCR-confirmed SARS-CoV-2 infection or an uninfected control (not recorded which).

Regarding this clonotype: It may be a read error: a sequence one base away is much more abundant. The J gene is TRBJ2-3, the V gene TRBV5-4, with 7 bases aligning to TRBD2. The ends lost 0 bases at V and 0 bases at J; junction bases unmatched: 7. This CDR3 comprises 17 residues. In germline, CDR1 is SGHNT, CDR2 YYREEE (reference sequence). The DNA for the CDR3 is TGTGCCAGCAGCTTGGCCGCTAGGACTAGGAGCACAGATACGCAGTATTTT. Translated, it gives CASSLAARTRSTDTQYF.

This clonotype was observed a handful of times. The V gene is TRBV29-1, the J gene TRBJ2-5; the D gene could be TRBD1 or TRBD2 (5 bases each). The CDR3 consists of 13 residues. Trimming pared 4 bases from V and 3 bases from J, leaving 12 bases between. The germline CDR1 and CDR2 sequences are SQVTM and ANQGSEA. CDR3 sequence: CSVVPGQEETQYF. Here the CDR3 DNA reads TGCAGCGTTGTACCGGGGCAAGAAGAGACCCAGTACTTC.

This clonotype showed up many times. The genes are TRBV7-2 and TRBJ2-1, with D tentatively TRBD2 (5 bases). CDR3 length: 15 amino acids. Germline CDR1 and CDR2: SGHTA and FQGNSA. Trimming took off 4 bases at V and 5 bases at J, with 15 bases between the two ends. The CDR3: CASSSQLTGNNEQFF. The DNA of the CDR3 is TGTGCCAGCAGCTCCCAGCTGACCGGGAACAATGAGCAGTTCTTC. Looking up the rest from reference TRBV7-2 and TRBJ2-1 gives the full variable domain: GAGVSQSPSNKVTEKGKDVELRCDPISGHTALYWYRQSLGQGLEFLIYFQGNSAPDKSGLPSDRFSAERTGGSVSTLTIQRTQQEDSAVYLCASSSQLTGNNEQFFGPGTRLTVL.

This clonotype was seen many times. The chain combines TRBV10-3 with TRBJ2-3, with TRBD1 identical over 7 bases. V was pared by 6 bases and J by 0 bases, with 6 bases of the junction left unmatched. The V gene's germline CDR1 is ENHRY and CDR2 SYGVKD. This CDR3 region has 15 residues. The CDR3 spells CAIRQGLSSTDTQYF. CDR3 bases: TGTGCCATCAGACAGGGGTTATCTAGCACAGATACGCAGTATTTT.

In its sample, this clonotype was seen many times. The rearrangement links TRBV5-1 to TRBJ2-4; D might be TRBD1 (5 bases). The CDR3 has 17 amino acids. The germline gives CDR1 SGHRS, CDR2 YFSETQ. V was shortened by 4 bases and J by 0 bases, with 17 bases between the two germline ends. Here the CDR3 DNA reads TGCGCCAGCAGCACCGGACACCTTGGCCTAGCCAAAAACATTCAGTACTTC. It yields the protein CASSTGHLGLAKNIQYF.

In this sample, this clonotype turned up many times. The CDR3 region is CASSQGSWNEQYF. The CDR3 DNA is TGCGCCAGCAGCCAAGGTAGTTGGAACGAGCAGTACTTC. The chain combines TRBV4-1 with TRBJ2-7, with D uncertain. Germline values: CDR1 MGHRA, CDR2 YSYEKL. Trimming left V 1 base short and J 5 bases short, with 9 bases between. The CDR3 has 13 amino acids.

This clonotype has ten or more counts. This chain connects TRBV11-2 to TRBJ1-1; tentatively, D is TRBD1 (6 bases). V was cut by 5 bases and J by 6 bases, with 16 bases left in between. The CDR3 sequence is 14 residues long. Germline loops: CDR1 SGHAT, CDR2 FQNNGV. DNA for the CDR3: TGTGCCAGCAGCATCAAGGGGGGTGTCGCTGAAGCTTTCTTT. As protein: CASSIKGGVAEAFF.

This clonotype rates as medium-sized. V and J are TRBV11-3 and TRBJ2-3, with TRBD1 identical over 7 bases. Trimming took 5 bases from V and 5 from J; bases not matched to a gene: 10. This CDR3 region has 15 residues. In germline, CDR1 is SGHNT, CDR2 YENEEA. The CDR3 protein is CASSGDSGNGDTQYF. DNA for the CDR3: TGTGCCAGCAGCGGGGACAGTGGGAATGGAGATACGCAGTATTTT.